The clone carrying this T cell receptor (beta chain) was picked up a small number of times. Here immunoSEQ multiplex PCR was the method, and the copy in TCRdb shows in-frame clones only, minus some. The data contain about 730,000 clones, 80% to 90% of them singletons. The sample belongs to a study of shared T cell receptors in the human thymus. The CDR3 runs to 11 residues. Trimming shortened V by 4 bases and J by 5 bases, and 6 bases separated the two germline ends. Germline V gene data show CDR1 as SGHRS and CDR2 as YFSETQ. This same sample was also taken into another study, of human thymus T cells. That study adds: Thymus tissue for the work was resected from patients undergoing corrective heart surgery.

V and J are TRBV5-1 and TRBJ1-2; D is ambiguous. The receptor's source is a girl under three years old with a congenital heart defect. Specimen: thymocytes. DNA for the CDR3: TGCGCCAGCAGCAACGGTTATGGCTACACCTTC. This sequence encodes CASSNGYGYTF.